The T cell receptor (beta chain) under discussion was sequenced for a study of identical twins (dated by TCRdb to the mid-2010s). Turning to the overall study: The study deep-sequenced TCR alpha and beta repertoires from monozygotic twins, unrelated adults of various ages and cord blood to test whether fetal clonotypes persist. Replicate twin experiments were performed at different times using different library preparation protocols to rule out contamination.

Results and caveats for the whole study, not just this receptor: Invariant T cells such as MAIT and iNKT could partly confound zero-insertion analyses, though diverse VJ usage argued against this for most clonotypes. Compared with coincidental sharing between unrelated individuals, an excess of low generation-probability sequences was observed among out-of-frame TCR alpha sequences shared between twins. Fewer insertions were carried by abundant cord blood beta clonotypes; a weaker similar trend was observed in young adult naive repertoires, while no such trend was observed in memory repertoires. In monozygotic twins, recombination models systematically underestimated out-of-frame TCR alpha sharing, but the models matched the sharing seen between unrelated individuals. In beta out-of-frame sequences, excess twin sharing was weaker, because having fewer shared sequences lowered the signal-to-noise ratio. Because the same donors could not be followed over many years, conclusions were based on cross-sectional statistical analysis.

Library preparation employed 5' RACE. Sequenced using an Illumina HiSeq 2000. A universal primer binding site was added through template switching, and the final cDNA carried a unique molecular identifier so that TCR cDNA molecules could be counted accurately. First-strand cDNA for TCR alpha and beta chains was synthesized from specific primers in the conserved constant-segment region. To control for contamination, every cDNA library was double barcoded, receiving both a SMART-Mk sample barcode and Illumina barcodes. TruSeq adapter sequences along with Illumina sample barcodes were introduced in two successive PCR steps. TCR alpha and beta cDNA libraries were sequenced on the Illumina HiSeq platform with custom primers. Concerning the study's data processing: Unique molecular identifiers were extracted from raw reads with MiGEC, and CDR3 positions were determined with MiXCR. For each individual, recombination models were inferred using an EM algorithm with the repgenHMM and IGoR tools. Shared clonotypes were analyzed with the tcR package in R, and sharing was normalized by the product of cloneset sizes. To study raw recombination free of thymic and clonal selection effects, out-of-frame nonproductive sequences were analyzed. The public reads were quality trimmed at Q25 with fastp and then assembled into clones with MiXCR by TCRdb, keeping productive beta chains. Rows are unified per CDR3 protein, each entry keeping the most common DNA and genes. The V and J calls here are based on TCRdb, not the publication. Here the sample has 420,000 or so distinct CDR3 sequences; approximately 18% occur a single time. Roughly 12% of the sample belongs to the ten largest clones.

V loses 0 bases of germline sequence and J loses 3 bases, and the interval between the two ends is 11 bases. The CDR1 and CDR2 encoded by the germline V gene are ENHRY and SYGVKD. The CDR3 sequence holds 15 residues, the cysteine and phenylalanine included. Only the CDR3 DNA is retained, 45 bases long and in frame from the first base. This clonotype turned up a few times. Its cognate antigen has yet to be identified. Base-call qualities are not available, and no considerably larger clone is one nucleotide away. Every donor in the study was a healthy Caucasian. The study also sequenced three unrelated non-twin adults: a male aged 18 to 30, a male aged 50 to 59 and a female aged 50 to 59. Miltenyi CD45RO+ enrichment and human naive T-cell isolation kits were used to isolate memory (CD45RO+) and naive T cells from PBMC.

The rearrangement joined TRBV10-3 to TRBJ1-1, with a tentative D gene TRBD1 over 6 matching bases. Sequenced input: naive T cells sorted from blood. Per the publication, the cell subset or site label means: cells isolated with a human naive T-cell isolation kit. This TCR came from a man in his forties or fifties in good health. Here the CDR3 is given as CAISESVRGDTEAFF. The bases are TGTGCCATCAGTGAGTCGGTCAGGGGAGACACTGAAGCTTTCTTT.